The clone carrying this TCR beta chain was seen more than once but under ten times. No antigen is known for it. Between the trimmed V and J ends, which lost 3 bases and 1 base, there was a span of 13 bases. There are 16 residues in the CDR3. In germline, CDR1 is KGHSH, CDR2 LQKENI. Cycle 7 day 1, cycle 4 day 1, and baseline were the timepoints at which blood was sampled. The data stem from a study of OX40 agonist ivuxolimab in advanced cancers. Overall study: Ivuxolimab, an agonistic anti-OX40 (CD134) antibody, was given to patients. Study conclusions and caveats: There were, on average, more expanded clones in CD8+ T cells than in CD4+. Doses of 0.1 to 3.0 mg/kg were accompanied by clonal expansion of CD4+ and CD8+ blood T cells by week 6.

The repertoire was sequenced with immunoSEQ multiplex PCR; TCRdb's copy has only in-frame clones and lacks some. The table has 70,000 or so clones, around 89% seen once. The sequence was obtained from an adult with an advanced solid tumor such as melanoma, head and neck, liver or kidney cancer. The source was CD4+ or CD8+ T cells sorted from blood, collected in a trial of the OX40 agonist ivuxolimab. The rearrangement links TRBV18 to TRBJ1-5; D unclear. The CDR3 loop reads CASSPAGPRSNQPQHF. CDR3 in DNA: TGTGCCAGCTCACCTGCCGGCCCCCGGAGCAATCAGCCCCAGCATTTT.